The 30 T cell receptor beta chains reported below all come from one sample, sequenced in a study of blood T cells in healthy people across ages. The second PCR ran about 6 to 11 cycles with a sample-barcoded 5' primer and J-beta primers. TCRdb redid the calling of the 5' RACE reads with MiXCR, one entry per CDR3 protein. The sample has some 790,000 distinct CDR3 sequences, 25% to 30% seen once. The sample comprised blood. The source of these receptors is a woman older than 75 in good health.

The chain links TRBV6-2 or TRBV6-3 to TRBJ1-6; a possible D gene is TRBD1 (5 bases). Per germline, CDR1 MNHEY and CDR2 SVGEGT. The ends were cut back, 4 bases at V and 7 bases at J, with 14 bases in the middle. The CDR3 length is 15 residues. The CDR3 nucleotides are TGTGCCAGCAGTTCCCGGCAGGGAGAGAATTCACCCCTCCACTTT. Translation gives CASSSRQGENSPLHF.

This clonotype was detected many times. The chain couples TRBV11-2 to TRBJ2-3; no reliable D call. Germline loops: CDR1 SGHAT, CDR2 FQNNGV. Trimming stripped 5 bases from V and 1 base from J, with 16 bases between. This CDR3 spans 16 amino acids. CDR3 nucleotide sequence: TGTGCCAGCAGCCGGCGTAGGAATGGTCGCACAGATACGCAGTATTTT. Translation: CASSRRRNGRTDTQYF.

This clonotype was observed at least ten times. The chain combines TRBV29-1 with TRBJ2-3; tentatively, D is TRBD2 (6 bases). CDR3 length equals 14 residues. V lost 2 bases, J lost 2 bases, and 11 bases lay in between. Per germline, CDR1 SQVTM and CDR2 ANQGSEA. The CDR3 here is CSVEWGGVTDTQYF. DNA of the CDR3: TGCAGCGTTGAATGGGGAGGAGTCACAGATACGCAGTATTTT.

Comment on this clonotype: At one end, the junction sequence differs from germline, possibly due to a read error. The genes are TRBV19 and TRBJ1-2, with no clear D. Germline loops: CDR1 LNHDA, CDR2 SQIVND (reference sequence). The CDR3 length is 15 residues. This CDR3 is CASSRINEANYGYTF. CDR3 sequence (DNA): TGTGCCAGTAGTAGGATCAATGAAGCTAACTATGGCTACACCTTT.

This clonotype came up many times. The chain recombines TRBV5-1 with TRBJ2-3, with D perhaps matching TRBD1 (6 bases). V lost 0 bases, J lost 6 bases, and 11 bases lay in between. Germline CDR1 reads SGHRS; CDR2 reads YFSETQ. The CDR3 consists of 14 residues. Written as DNA, the CDR3 is TGCGCCAGCAGCTTGGAGGGGGTGAGGGATACGCAGTATTTT. It is translated as CASSLEGVRDTQYF.

The CDR3 sequence: CASSLQQGEPLHF. In DNA form, the CDR3 reads TGTGCCAGCAGCTTACAGCAAGGGGAACCCCTCCACTTT. This sequence joins TRBV11-2 and TRBJ1-6; D is perhaps TRBD1 (5 bases). Trimming left V 2 bases short and J 12 bases short, with 11 bases between. The CDR3 has 13 residues. The germline V gene has CDR1 SGHAT and CDR2 FQNNGV.

A remark on this clonotype: Being one base from a much bigger clone, this may be a read error. This chain links TRBV6-2 or TRBV6-3 with TRBJ2-5; D perhaps matches TRBD1 (5 bases). Trimming took off 4 bases at V and 11 bases at J, with 17 bases between the two ends. The CDR3 sequence is 13 residues long. CDR1 is MNHEY and CDR2 is SVGEGT in the germline V gene. The DNA of the CDR3 is TGTGCCAGCAGTTCCTCCAGGGTCGGTGAGCAGTACTTC. It codes for CASSSSRVGEQYF.

V is TRBV6-4 and J is TRBJ2-2, with TRBD1 identical over 8 bases. Germline values: CDR1 MRHNA, CDR2 SNTAGT. The CDR3 is made up of 15 amino acids. The V segment lost 3 bases and the J segment 4 bases; nucleotides outside the gene matches: 4. This chain's CDR3 is CASSESQGGTGELFF. In DNA form, the CDR3 reads TGTGCCAGCAGTGAATCACAGGGGGGCACCGGGGAGCTGTTTTTT.

This clonotype was observed many times. V gene TRBV5-1 combines with J gene TRBJ2-5; a possible D gene is TRBD1 (5 bases). Per germline, CDR1 SGHRS and CDR2 YFSETQ. Trimming took 2 bases from V and 5 from J, leaving 10 bases between them. This CDR3 has 13 amino acids. This CDR3 is CASSLRGRETQYF. The DNA of the CDR3 is TGCGCCAGCAGCTTAAGGGGTCGGGAGACCCAGTACTTC.

Many counts were recorded for this clonotype. This sequence joins TRBV7-9 and TRBJ1-1, with D uncertain. The V gene lost 5 bases and the J gene lost 0 bases, with 4 bases spanning the gap. The CDR3 spans 12 residues. Germline V gene sequence: CDR1 SEHNR, CDR2 FQNEAQ (reference sequence). Written as DNA, the CDR3 is TGTGCCAGCAGCCAATTGAACACTGAAGCTTTCTTT. Protein product: CASSQLNTEAFF.

Worth noting for this clonotype: At one end, the junction sequence differs from germline, possibly due to a read error. The chain links TRBV12-3 or TRBV12-4 to TRBJ2-5; 7 nucleotides match TRBD1. The CDR3 has 14 amino acids. The CDR3 DNA reads as TGCGCCAGCAGCCCGGGACAGAACCGAGAGACCCAGTACTTC. Translation gives CASSPGQNRETQYF.

This clonotype was seen ten or more times. This chain joins TRBV20-1 and TRBJ2-3; 7 bases are a match to TRBD1. Germline V gene data show CDR1 as DFQATT and CDR2 as SNEGSKA (reference sequence). The V gene end was trimmed by 5 bases and the J gene end by 7 bases; junction bases not matched to a gene: 6. The CDR3 consists of 12 residues. The DNA for the CDR3 is TGCAGTGCTGAGGGACAGAGGAATACGCAGTATTTT. Translating gives CSAEGQRNTQYF.

This clonotype was detected once. A much larger clone sits a single nucleotide away, making a read error possible. The gene calls are TRBV10-3 and TRBJ2-7; weak D call: TRBD2 (5 bases). The V end lost 11 bases, the J end lost 5 bases, and 13 bases lay between the germline ends. Per the germline V gene, CDR1 is ENHRY and CDR2 is SYGVKD. The CDR3 totals 11 residues. This CDR3 reads CAAGERDEQYF. The CDR3 DNA follows: TGTGCCGCCGGAGAGAGGGACGAGCAGTACTTC.

This clonotype appeared many times. The chain joins TRBV6-2 or TRBV6-3 to TRBJ2-5; 12 bases match TRBD2. V lost 4 bases and J lost 4; bases outside the gene matches: 7. CDR1 MNHEY and CDR2 SVGEGT come from the germline V gene. The CDR3 is made up of 16 amino acids. The CDR3 region is CASSSPSGGALETQYF. CDR3 DNA sequence: TGTGCCAGCAGTTCTCCTAGCGGGGGGGCCTTAGAGACCCAGTACTTC.

This clonotype has only one observation. One end of the junction is discordant with germline, which a read error may explain. The chain carries TRBV29-1 and TRBJ2-1; D remains unclear. Germline CDR1 SQVTM, CDR2 ANQGSEA. This CDR3 comprises 12 residues. CDR3 nucleotides: TGCAGCGTTGAAGGGAGTTCGGAGACCCAGTACTTT. Residues: CSVEGSSETQYF.

In its sample, this clonotype was seen a few times. This chain connects TRBV29-1 to TRBJ2-5; possible D gene TRBD2, 6 bases. V gave up 6 bases and J gave up 4 bases, with 15 bases separating them. CDR3 length equals 13 residues. Germline-derived CDR1 and CDR2 are SQVTM and ANQGSEA. Here the CDR3 reads CSVRDGGAETQYF. CDR3 bases: TGCAGCGTCAGGGACGGGGGAGCAGAGACCCAGTACTTC.

This clonotype was detected a few times. A much larger clone sits a single nucleotide away, making a read error possible. The chain is built from TRBV27 and TRBJ2-3; 8 bases match TRBD1. Looked up from germline, CDR1 is MNHEY and CDR2 is SMNVEV (reference sequence). The V segment lost 5 bases and the J segment 4 bases; nucleotides outside the gene matches: 11. This CDR3 has 16 amino acids. In nucleotides, the CDR3 is TGTGCCAGCAGTCTCGACAGGGGCCCTAGCGCAGATACGCAGTATTTT. This sequence encodes CASSLDRGPSADTQYF.

The CDR3 DNA sequence: TGTGCCAGCAGCCCCAAACAGGGACTTTTGAGCACAGATACGCAGTATTTT. It translates to CASSPKQGLLSTDTQYF. The gene calls are TRBV7-2 and TRBJ2-3; tentatively, D is TRBD1 or TRBD2 (6 bases each). CDR1 is SGHTA and CDR2 is FQGNSA in the germline V gene. V lost 5 bases, J lost 0 bases, and 18 bases lay in between. The CDR3 length is 17 residues.

The chain recombines TRBV7-9 with TRBJ1-4, with D tentatively TRBD1 (5 bases). The germline V gene encodes CDR1 SEHNR and CDR2 FQNEAQ (reference sequence). Between the trimmed V and J ends, which lost 5 bases and 3 bases, there was a span of 16 bases. CDR3 length: 16 amino acids. The CDR3 nucleotides are TGTGCCAGCAGCCAGGGTGGCAGGGCGGCTAATGAAAAACTGTTTTTT. This gives the protein CASSQGGRAANEKLFF. The complete variable domain, with remaining parts taken from reference TRBV7-9 and TRBJ1-4, reads DTGVSQNPRHKITKRGQNVTFRCDPISEHNRLYWYRQTLGQGPEFLTYFQNEAQLEKSRLLSDRFSAERPKGSFSTLEIQRTEQGDSAMYLCASSQGGRAANEKLFFGSGTQLSVL.

In its sample, this clonotype was seen a few times. The chain combines TRBV27 with TRBJ2-4, with unresolved D. The CDR3 totals 12 residues. V lost 6 bases, J lost 0 bases, and 3 bases lay in between. CDR1 and CDR2 (germline): MNHEY, SMNVEV (reference sequence). Written as DNA, the CDR3 is TGTGCCAGCAGGACAGCCAAAAACATTCAGTACTTC. Translating gives CASRTAKNIQYF.

The V and J genes are TRBV29-1 and TRBJ1-1, with TRBD1 matching over 8 bases. The CDR3 spans 12 residues. The germline gives CDR1 SQVTM, CDR2 ANQGSEA. J lost 6 bases, V lost 6 bases, and 6 bases had no gene match. This chain's CDR3 is CSVTAGGPEAFF. The CDR3 DNA sequence: TGCAGCGTAACAGCAGGGGGCCCTGAAGCTTTCTTT.

Comments on this clonotype: A much bigger clone sits one base away, suggesting this may be a read error. Since the CDR3 does not end with the conserved phenylalanine or tryptophan, this likely comes from a read error. The CDR3 DNA is TGTGCCAGCACCCCCACCGGGACTAGTAACGAGCAGTACATC. Its protein product is CASTPTGTSNEQYI. The rearrangement uses TRBV6-5 and TRBJ2-7; 8 nucleotides match TRBD2. There are 14 residues in the CDR3. Looked up from germline, CDR1 is MNHEY and CDR2 is SVGAGI. V shed 7 bases, J shed 5 bases, and the junction held 10 bases outside the gene matches.

This clonotype was recorded many times. This chain links TRBV12-3 or TRBV12-4 with TRBJ1-1; D perhaps matches TRBD1 (6 bases). This CDR3 comprises 16 residues. The germline V and J ends were trimmed by 0 bases and 5 bases, with 16 bases remaining between them. CDR3 in amino acids: CASSLARTGMGTEAFF. The CDR3 DNA reads TGTGCCAGCAGTTTAGCGCGAACAGGGATGGGAACTGAAGCTTTCTTT.

The table lists this clonotype with many counts. The CDR3 nucleotides read TGTGCCAGCAGCCGAAAAAGCCTAGCTTCGGAGACCCAGTACTTC. Amino acid sequence: CASSRKSLASETQYF. The chain couples TRBV5-6 to TRBJ2-5; D is possibly TRBD2 (5 bases). Germline V lookup: CDR1 SGHDT, CDR2 YYEEEE. The V end was cut by 4 bases, the J end by 5 bases, with 18 bases between. The CDR3 loop spans 15 amino acids.

Worth noting for this clonotype: Just one base apart from a much larger clone, this may be a read error. The chain links TRBV18 to TRBJ2-7; possibly TRBD1 or TRBD2 for D (5 bases each). CDR1 is KGHSH and CDR2 is LQKENI in the germline V gene. The CDR3 totals 14 residues. The CDR3 DNA is TGTGCCAGCCCACCAGTCCAGGGAGCCACCGAGCAGTACTTC. Its translation is CASPPVQGATEQYF. Supplemented by reference TRBV18 and TRBJ2-7, the full variable domain reads NAGVMQNPRHLVRRRGQEARLRCSPMKGHSHVYWYRQLPEEGLKFMVYLQKENIIDESGMPKERFSAEFPKEGPSILRIQQVVRGDSAAYFCASPPVQGATEQYFGPGTRLTVT.

A remark on this clonotype: A much more abundant neighbour one base away suggests this may be a read error. The CDR3 loop is CATSRGGQNQETQYF. The CDR3 DNA reads TGTGCCACCAGCAGAGGTGGTCAGAACCAAGAGACCCAGTACTTC. The genes are TRBV15 and TRBJ2-5; D remains unclear. Germline CDR1 is LNHNV and CDR2 is YYDKDF (reference sequence). Trimming left V 1 base short and J 0 bases short, with 9 bases between. There are 15 residues in the CDR3. Full variable domain (missing parts from reference TRBV15 and TRBJ2-5): DAMVIQNPRYQVTQFGKPVTLSCSQTLNHNVMYWYQQKSSQAPKLLFHYYDKDFNNEADTPDNFQSRRPNTSFCFLDIRSPGLGDTAMYLCATSRGGQNQETQYFGPGTRLLVL.

This sequence joins TRBV6-2 or TRBV6-3 and TRBJ1-1; D is undetermined. With 6 bases removed from V and 3 bases from J, the gap between germline ends came to 14 bases. Germline V gives CDR1 MNHEY, CDR2 SVGEGT. The CDR3 covers 14 residues. Here the CDR3 reads CASSSILLDTEAFF. CDR3 nucleotide sequence: TGTGCCAGCAGCTCCATACTATTGGACACTGAAGCTTTCTTT.

The V call is TRBV7-2, the J call TRBJ1-6; D call uncertain. The germline V gene has CDR1 SGHTA and CDR2 FQGNSA. V was cut by 2 bases and J by 5 bases, with 10 bases left in between. The CDR3 is 15 residues long. As DNA, the CDR3 is TGTGCCAGCAGCTTATTGGCGACCAATAATTCACCCCTCCACTTT. Translated: CASSLLATNNSPLHF.

This clonotype has at least ten counts. The V gene is TRBV6-5, the J gene TRBJ2-3, with 8 bases lining up with TRBD2. V lost 6 bases to trimming and J lost 9 bases; unmatched junction nucleotides: 5. The CDR3 totals 12 residues. Germline V gene lookup returns CDR1 MNHEY and CDR2 SVGAGI. The CDR3 spells CASSPSGGTQYF. The CDR3 bases are TGTGCCAGCAGCCCTTCGGGGGGGACGCAGTATTTT.

The rearrangement joins TRBV6-2 or TRBV6-3 to TRBJ1-1; no reliable D call. Germline V lookup: CDR1 MNHEY, CDR2 SVGEGT. This CDR3 is 15 amino acids long. With 2 bases removed from V and 0 bases from J, the gap between germline ends came to 10 bases. DNA for the CDR3: TGTGCCAGCAGTTACGGCGGGCAGCTGAACACTGAAGCTTTCTTT. Translated: CASSYGGQLNTEAFF.